One T cell receptor (beta chain) is described in this entry. Libraries were prepared by immunoSEQ multiplex PCR; TCRdb keeps only in-frame clonotypes and omits some of them. The sample has about 140,000 clones, around 93% seen once. The ends were cut back, 4 bases at V and 5 bases at J, with 11 bases in the middle. CDR3 length equals 13 residues. Germline assignment: CDR1 MGHRA and CDR2 YSYEKL. The sample originates from a study of T cell responses to AZD1222 COVID-19 vaccine. Across the whole study: Pooled together were second doses at about 4 or about 12 weeks.

This TCR was recovered from an adult in good health. The source was peripheral blood, collected on day 0 of AZD1222 vaccination. The chain couples TRBV4-1 to TRBJ2-5; D is perhaps TRBD2 (5 bases). CDR3 residues: CASSREGLETQYF. DNA for the CDR3: TGCGCCAGCAGCCGTGAGGGTCTGGAGACCCAGTACTTC.